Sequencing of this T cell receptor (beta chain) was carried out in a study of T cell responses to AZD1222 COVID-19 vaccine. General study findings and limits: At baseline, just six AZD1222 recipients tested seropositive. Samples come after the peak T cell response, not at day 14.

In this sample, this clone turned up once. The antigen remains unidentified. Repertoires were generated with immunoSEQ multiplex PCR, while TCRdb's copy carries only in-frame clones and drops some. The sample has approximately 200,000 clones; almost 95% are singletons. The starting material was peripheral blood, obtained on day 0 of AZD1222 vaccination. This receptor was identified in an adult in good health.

The CDR3 region is CASSPAGGGNEQFF. CDR3 coding DNA: TGTGCCAGCTCACCAGCGGGAGGGGGAAATGAGCAGTTCTTC. The rearrangement links TRBV18 to TRBJ2-1, with TRBD2 identical over 9 bases. CDR1 and CDR2 (germline): KGHSH, LQKENI. This CDR3 contains 14 residues. V lost 2 bases and J lost 7; bases outside the gene matches: 3.